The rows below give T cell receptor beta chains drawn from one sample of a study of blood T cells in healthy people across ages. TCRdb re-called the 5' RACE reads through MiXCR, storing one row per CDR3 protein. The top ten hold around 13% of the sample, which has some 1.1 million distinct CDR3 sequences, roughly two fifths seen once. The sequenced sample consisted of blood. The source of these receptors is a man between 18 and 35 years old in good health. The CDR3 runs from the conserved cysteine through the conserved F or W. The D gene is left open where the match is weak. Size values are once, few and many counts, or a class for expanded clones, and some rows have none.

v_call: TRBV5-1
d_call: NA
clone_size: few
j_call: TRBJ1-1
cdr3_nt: TGCGCCAGCAGCTCCACGGGCGGGGTTGTTTGGAACACTGAAGCTTTCTTT
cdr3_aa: CASSSTGGVVWNTEAFF

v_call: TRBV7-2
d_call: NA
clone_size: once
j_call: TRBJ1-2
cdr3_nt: TGTGCCAGCAGCTATAGGGACGGACTTAACTATGGCTACACCTTC
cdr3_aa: CASSYRDGLNYGYTF

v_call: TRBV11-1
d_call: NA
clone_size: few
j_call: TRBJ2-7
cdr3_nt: TGTGCCAGCAGCTTAACTCGCGCCCGACGAGACCAGTACTTC
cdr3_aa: CASSLTRARRDQYF

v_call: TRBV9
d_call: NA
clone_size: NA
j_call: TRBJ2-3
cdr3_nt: TGTGCCAGCAGCGTTCTGGGATTTGGAGGAGATACGCAGTATTTT
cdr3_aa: CASSVLGFGGDTQYF

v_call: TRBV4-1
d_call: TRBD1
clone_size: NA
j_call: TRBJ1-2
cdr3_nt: TGCGCCAGCAGCCAAGACGTACCCAGCCGGGACAGAAGCTATGGCTACACCTTC
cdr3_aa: CASSQDVPSRDRSYGYTF

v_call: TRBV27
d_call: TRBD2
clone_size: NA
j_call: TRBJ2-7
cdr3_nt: TGTGCCAGCAGTTTAGTGGCTAGCGGAGACTACGAGCAGTACTTC
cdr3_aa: CASSLVASGDYEQYF

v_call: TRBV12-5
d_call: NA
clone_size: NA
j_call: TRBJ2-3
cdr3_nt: TGTGCTAGTGGTGTGACCCCCGCAGATACGCAGTATTTT
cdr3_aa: CASGVTPADTQYF

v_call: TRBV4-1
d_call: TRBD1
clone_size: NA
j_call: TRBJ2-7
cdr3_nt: TGCGCCAGCAGCCCTAAGACAGGGACCCCCCATGAGCAGTACTTC
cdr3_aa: CASSPKTGTPHEQYF

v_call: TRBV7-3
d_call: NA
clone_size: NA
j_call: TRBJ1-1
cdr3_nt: TGTGCCAGCAGCGTAATGGAGGGACTAACTGAAGCTTTCTTT
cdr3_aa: CASSVMEGLTEAFF

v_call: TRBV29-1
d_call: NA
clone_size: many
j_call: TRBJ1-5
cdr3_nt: TGCAGCGTTGAAGATAAATGGTTTCAGCCCCAGCATTTT
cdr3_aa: CSVEDKWFQPQHF

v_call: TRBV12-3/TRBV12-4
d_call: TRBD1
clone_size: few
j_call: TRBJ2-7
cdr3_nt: TGTGCCAGCAGTCGGACAGGGGGCATTGGCAATGAGCAGTACTTC
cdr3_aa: CASSRTGGIGNEQYF

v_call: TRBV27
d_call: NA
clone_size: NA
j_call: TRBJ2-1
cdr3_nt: TGTGCCAGCAGTCCCCTCTCGCGGGGGCGAGACAATGAGCAGTTCTTC
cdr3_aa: CASSPLSRGRDNEQFF

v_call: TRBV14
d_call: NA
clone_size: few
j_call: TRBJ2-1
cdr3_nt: TGTGCCAGCAGCCAAACTGGGGCGGGCTACAATGAGCAGTTCTTC
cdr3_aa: CASSQTGAGYNEQFF

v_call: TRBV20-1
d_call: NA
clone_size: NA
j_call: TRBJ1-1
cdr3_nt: TGCAGTGCTAGTCAAGGTACTACTGAAGCTTTCTTT
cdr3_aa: CSASQGTTEAFF

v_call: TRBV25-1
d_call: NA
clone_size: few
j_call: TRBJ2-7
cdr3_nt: TGTGCCAGCAGTAACCCAGGGGGGCTCTACGAGCAGTACTTC
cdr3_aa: CASSNPGGLYEQYF

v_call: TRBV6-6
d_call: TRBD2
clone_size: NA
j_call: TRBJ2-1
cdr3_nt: TGTGCCAGCAGTTACCGCGGGACTAGCGGATACAATGAGCAGTTCTTC
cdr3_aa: CASSYRGTSGYNEQFF

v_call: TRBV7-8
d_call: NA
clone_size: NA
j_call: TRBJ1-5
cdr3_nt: TGTGCCAGCAGCTCGGAGAGTGGCCGGGATCAGCCCCAGCATTTT
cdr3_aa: CASSSESGRDQPQHF

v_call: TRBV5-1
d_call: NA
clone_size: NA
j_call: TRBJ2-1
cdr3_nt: TGCGCCAGCACCGCCCCGGACCGGCCCTACAATGAGCAGTTCTTC
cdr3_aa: CASTAPDRPYNEQFF

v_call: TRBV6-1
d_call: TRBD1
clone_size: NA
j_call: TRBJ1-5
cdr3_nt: TGTGCCAGCAGTCGAACCGGGACAGGGCTTCATAGCAATCAGCCCCAGCATTTT
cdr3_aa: CASSRTGTGLHSNQPQHF

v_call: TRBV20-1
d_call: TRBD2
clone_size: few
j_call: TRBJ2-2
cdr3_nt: TGCAGTGCTAGAGATCTCGGGCTTAGCGGGGCGAACACCGGGGAGCTGTTTTTT
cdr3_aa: CSARDLGLSGANTGELFF

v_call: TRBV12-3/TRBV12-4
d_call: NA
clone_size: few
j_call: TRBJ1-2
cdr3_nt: TGTGCCAGCAGTTTTCATCTGGCAGGTCTAGCTAACTATGGCTACACCTTC
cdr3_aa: CASSFHLAGLANYGYTF

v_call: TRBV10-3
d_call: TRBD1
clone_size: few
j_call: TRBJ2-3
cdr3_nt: TGTGCCATCAGCGGACAGGGGAGCACAGATACGCAGTATTTT
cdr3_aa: CAISGQGSTDTQYF

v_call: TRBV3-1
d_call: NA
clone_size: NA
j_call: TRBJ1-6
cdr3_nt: TGTGCCAGCAGCCAAATGATGACCGATGACTCACCCCTCCACTTT
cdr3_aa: CASSQMMTDDSPLHF

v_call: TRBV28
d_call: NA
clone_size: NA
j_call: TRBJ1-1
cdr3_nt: TGTGCCAGCAGTCCTGAACATGACAGGCGCTGGAACACTGAAGCTTTCTTT
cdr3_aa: CASSPEHDRRWNTEAFF

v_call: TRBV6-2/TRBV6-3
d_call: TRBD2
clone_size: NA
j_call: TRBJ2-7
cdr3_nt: TGTGCCAGCAGTTACGGGACTAGCGCCTACGAGCAGTACTTC
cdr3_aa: CASSYGTSAYEQYF

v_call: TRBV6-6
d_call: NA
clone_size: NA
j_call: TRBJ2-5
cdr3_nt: TGTGCCAGCAGTTGCTACAGCCAAGAGACCCAGTACTTC
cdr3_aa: CASSCYSQETQYF

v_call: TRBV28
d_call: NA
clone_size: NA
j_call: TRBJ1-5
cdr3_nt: TGTGCCAGCAGGTTGGCCCTGGGCCATCAGCCCCAGCATTTT
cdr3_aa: CASRLALGHQPQHF

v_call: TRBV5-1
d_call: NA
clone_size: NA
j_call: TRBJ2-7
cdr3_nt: TGCGCCAGCAGCATAACCGGGACTTCCAGCTCCTACGAGCAGTACTTC
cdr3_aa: CASSITGTSSSYEQYF

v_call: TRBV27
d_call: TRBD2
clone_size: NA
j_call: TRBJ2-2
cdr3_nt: TGTGCCAGCAGTCACGGACTAGCGGGGGTCTTAAACACCGGGGAGCTGTTTTTT
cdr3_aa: CASSHGLAGVLNTGELFF

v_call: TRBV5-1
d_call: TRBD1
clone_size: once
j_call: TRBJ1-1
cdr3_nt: TGCGCCAGCAGACGGGACAGCTTAAACACTGAAGCTTTCTTT
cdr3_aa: CASRRDSLNTEAFF

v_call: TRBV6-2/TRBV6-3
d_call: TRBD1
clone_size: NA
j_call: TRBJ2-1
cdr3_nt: TGTGCCAGCGGGATACCGGGACAGGGGGTCAATGAGCAGTTCTTC
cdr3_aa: CASGIPGQGVNEQFF

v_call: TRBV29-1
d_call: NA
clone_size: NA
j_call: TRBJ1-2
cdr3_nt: TGCAGCGTTAGATCCCCTAACTATGGCTACACCTTC
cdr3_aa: CSVRSPNYGYTF

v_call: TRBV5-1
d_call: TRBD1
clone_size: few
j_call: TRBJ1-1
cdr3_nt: TGCGCCAGCAGCTCGCAGACAGGGCGAGTGAAGGAAGCTTTCTTT
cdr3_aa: CASSSQTGRVKEAFF

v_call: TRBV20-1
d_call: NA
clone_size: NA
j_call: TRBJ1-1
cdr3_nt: TGCAGTGCCCGGACCGGGACAACCTCGCGGACTGAAGCTTTCTTT
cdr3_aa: CSARTGTTSRTEAFF

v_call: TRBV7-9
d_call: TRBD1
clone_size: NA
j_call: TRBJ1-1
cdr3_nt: TGTGCCAGCAGCTCGACAGGGGTCGCGAACACTGAAGCTTTCTTT
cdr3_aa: CASSSTGVANTEAFF

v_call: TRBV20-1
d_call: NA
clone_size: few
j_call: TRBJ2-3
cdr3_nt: TGCAGTGCTAGAGATCCGGGCAGGGGGCAGTATTTT
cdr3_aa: CSARDPGRGQYF

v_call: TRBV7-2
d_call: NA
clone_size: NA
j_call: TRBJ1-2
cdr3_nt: TGTGCCAGCAGCCCCCAAGTCGGCCAGCCTGATGGCTACACCTTC
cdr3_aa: CASSPQVGQPDGYTF

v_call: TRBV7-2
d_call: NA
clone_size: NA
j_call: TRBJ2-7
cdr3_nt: TGTGCCAGCAGTGTACGGGTCTCCTACGAGCAGTACTTC
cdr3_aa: CASSVRVSYEQYF

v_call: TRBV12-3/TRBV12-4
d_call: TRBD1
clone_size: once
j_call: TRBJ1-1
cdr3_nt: TGTGCCACAAAGACAGGGGCCCCTGAAGCTTTCTTT
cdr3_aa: CATKTGAPEAFF

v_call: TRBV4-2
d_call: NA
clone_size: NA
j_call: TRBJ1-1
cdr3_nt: TGTGCCAGCAGCCAAATAGCGAACACTGAAGCTTTCTTT
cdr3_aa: CASSQIANTEAFF

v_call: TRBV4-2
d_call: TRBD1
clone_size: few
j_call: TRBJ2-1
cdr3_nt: TGTGCCAGCAGCCAAGATCCACCCGGGACAGGGGCTTTCTACGAGCAGTTCTTC
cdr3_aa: CASSQDPPGTGAFYEQFF

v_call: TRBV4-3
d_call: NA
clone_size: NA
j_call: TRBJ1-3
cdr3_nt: TGCGCCAGCAGCCAAGAACCCGGGTCTGGAAACACCATATATTTT
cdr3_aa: CASSQEPGSGNTIYF

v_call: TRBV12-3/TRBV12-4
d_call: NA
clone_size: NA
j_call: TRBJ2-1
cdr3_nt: TGTGCCAGCAGTTTAAGGGGCAGTCTAACTTACAATGAGCAGTTCTTC
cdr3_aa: CASSLRGSLTYNEQFF

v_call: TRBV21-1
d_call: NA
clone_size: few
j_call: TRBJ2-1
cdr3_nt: TGTGCCAGCAGCAAAGAGTGGCTAGCGGGTCGTCATGAGCAGTTCTTC
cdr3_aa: CASSKEWLAGRHEQFF

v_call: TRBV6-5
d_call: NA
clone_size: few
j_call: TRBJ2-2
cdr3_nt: TGTGCCAGCAGTGTTGTTGGGGAGCTGTTTTTT
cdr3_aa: CASSVVGELFF

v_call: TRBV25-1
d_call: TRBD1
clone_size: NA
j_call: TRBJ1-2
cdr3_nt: TGTGCCAGCATGAGACAGGGAGGGAGAGGCTACACCTTC
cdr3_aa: CASMRQGGRGYTF

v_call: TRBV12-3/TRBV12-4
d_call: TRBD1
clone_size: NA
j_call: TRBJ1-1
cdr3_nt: TGTGCCAGCAGCTTAAGAGGGTTCGGACAGGGGACGAACACTGAAGCTTTCTTT
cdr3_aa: CASSLRGFGQGTNTEAFF

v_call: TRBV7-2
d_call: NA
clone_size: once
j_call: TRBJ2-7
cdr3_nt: TGTGCCAGCAGCTCAGTGGGCCGGGGCAATGAGCAGTACTTC
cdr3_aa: CASSSVGRGNEQYF

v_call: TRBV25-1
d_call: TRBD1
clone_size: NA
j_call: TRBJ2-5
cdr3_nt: TGTGCCAGCAGTGCCTACTCCGGGACAGGGGTGCAAGAGACCCAGTACTTC
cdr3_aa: CASSAYSGTGVQETQYF

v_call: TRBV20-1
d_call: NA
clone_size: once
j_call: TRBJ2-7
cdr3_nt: TGCAGTGCTAGACAAAGGGACTTTTACAATGAGCAGTACTTC
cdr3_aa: CSARQRDFYNEQYF

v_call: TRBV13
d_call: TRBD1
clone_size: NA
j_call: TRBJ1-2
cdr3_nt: TGTGCCAGCAGGGGAGCGCTTTACAGGGGGGATAACTATGGCTACACCTTC
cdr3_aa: CASRGALYRGDNYGYTF

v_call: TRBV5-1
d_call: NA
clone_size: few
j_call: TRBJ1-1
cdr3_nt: TGCGCCAGCAGCTCCACTGGACAGATTACTGAAGCTTTCTTT
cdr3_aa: CASSSTGQITEAFF

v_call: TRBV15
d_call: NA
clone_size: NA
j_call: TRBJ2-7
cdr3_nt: TGTGCCACCAGCAGAGATGAGGGGAATTATAATGAGCAGTACTTC
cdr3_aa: CATSRDEGNYNEQYF

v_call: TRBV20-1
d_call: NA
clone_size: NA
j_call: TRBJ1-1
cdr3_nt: TGCAGTGACAGTAAGGGAAGGAACACTGAAGCTTTCTTT
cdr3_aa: CSDSKGRNTEAFF

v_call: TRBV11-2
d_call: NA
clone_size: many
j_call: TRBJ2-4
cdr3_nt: TGTGCCAGCAGCTTAGGTCCTGGCCTAGCCAAAAACATTCAGTACTTC
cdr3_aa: CASSLGPGLAKNIQYF